This TCR beta chain appears in the sequencing data of a study of early T cells in non-severe SARS-CoV-2 infection. In the study overall: Sequencing input comprised bulk RNA from unsorted whole blood; chain pairing was not available.

Individual cDNA molecules carried attached unique molecular identifiers. MiXCR was run by TCRdb on the 5' RACE reads, yielding one entry per CDR3 protein. Among around 100,000 distinct CDR3 sequences listed, around 14% were seen once. About this clonotype: What it recognizes is unknown.

This CDR3 region has 16 residues. Germline lookup yields CDR1 WNHNN and CDR2 SYGVQD (reference sequence). V gave up 5 bases and J gave up 1 base, with 16 bases separating them. Study-level points and caveats: The study's VDJdb matching favored anti-spike CD8 responses and missed private and CD4 specificities.

Sequenced material: whole blood. The genes are TRBV10-1 and TRBJ2-3, with a tentative D call TRBD2 (6 bases). The origin of this receptor is an adult who was a healthcare worker with PCR-confirmed SARS-CoV-2 infection or an uninfected control (not recorded which). CDR3 in DNA: TGCGCCAGCAGTCAGAGACTAGGAAAGGGCACAGATACGCAGTATTTT. Translating gives CASSQRLGKGTDTQYF.